One T cell receptor (beta chain) is described in this entry. What it binds is not known. The source of the sample is a study of shared clonotypes between healthy human individuals. CDR1 is MNHEY, CDR2 SMNVEV, per germline (reference sequence). Deletions cut 1 base from V and 8 bases from J, with 19 bases between. CDR3 size: 16 residues. Study conclusions and caveats: It was expected that sequencing depth would affect clonotype sharing among donors. A limitation of the genetic and exposure-history diversity represented arose from few donors.

Sequenced by immunoSEQ multiplex PCR; TCRdb stores in-frame clones only, minus some. The sample lists a few million clones, 85% to 95% occurring once. Healthy HIV-negative adults with no recent acute infections or vaccinations were recruited as donors. The clonotype comes from a man younger than 35 in good health. The genes are TRBV27 and TRBJ2-3, with D uncertain. Input material: naive CD4+ T cells sorted from blood. The subset: CD45RA+ positively selected. As DNA, the CDR3 is TGTGCCAGCAGTTTATATAGGGCTGAATTTATGGGTACGCAGTATTTT. Its translation: CASSLYRAEFMGTQYF.